These 16 T cell receptor beta chains came from one sample sequenced in a study of Graves' ophthalmopathy and Graves' hyperthyroidism. The study amplified TCR beta CDR3 regions using RNA transcripts. In the first round, RT-PCR was carried out with HTBI primers, and a multiplex PCR formed the second round. TCRdb re-called the multiplex PCR reads through MiXCR, storing one row per CDR3 protein. The repertoire holds some 410,000 distinct CDR3 sequences, with roughly 21% as singletons. The material sequenced was peripheral blood. The receptor set was obtained from a young woman with stable Graves' hyperthyroidism.

With regard to this clonotype: This may be a read error, as it is one base from a much larger clone. V usage is TRBV7-2 and J usage is TRBJ2-2, with 9 nucleotides matching TRBD2. CDR1 and CDR2 (germline): SGHTA, FQGNSA. This CDR3 has 15 amino acids. The chain's CDR3 is CASSFTSGYTGELCF. The CDR3 coding sequence is TGTGCCAGCAGCTTTACTAGCGGGTACACCGGGGAGCTGTGTTTT.

This clonotype was observed many times. The CDR3 DNA reads TGTGCCAGCAGTCTGCCTCCGGGGGGGACAGCCTCCTACGAGCAGTACTTC. This gives the protein CASSLPPGGTASYEQYF. The chain joins TRBV2 to TRBJ2-7; D is possibly TRBD2 (8 bases). The CDR3 totals 17 residues. Between the trimmed V and J ends, which lost 5 bases and 0 bases, there was a span of 20 bases. CDR1 SNHLY and CDR2 FYNNEI come from the germline V gene.

V gene TRBV9 combines with J gene TRBJ1-6; D gene uncertain. Trimming left V 3 bases short and J 7 bases short, with 8 bases between. The CDR3 loop spans 13 amino acids. Germline assignment: CDR1 SGDLS and CDR2 YYNGEE. CDR3 residues: CASSEMGNSPLHF. CDR3 DNA sequence: TGTGCCAGCAGCGAGATGGGGAATTCACCCCTCCACTTT.

This clonotype occurred many times. The V gene is TRBV6-2 or TRBV6-3, the J gene TRBJ2-5, with D uncertain. The germline gives CDR1 MNHEY, CDR2 SVGEGT. Trimming cost V 7 bases and J 4 bases, with 13 bases left between them. The CDR3 contains 13 residues. The CDR3 DNA follows: TGTGCCAGCACCCTGACGACCATAGAGACCCAGTACTTC. The encoded protein is CASTLTTIETQYF.

There are many counts of this clonotype. CDR3 amino acids: CASSEPGPTQETQYF. In DNA form, the CDR3 reads TGTGCCAGCAGTGAACCGGGACCGACACAAGAGACCCAGTACTTC. The V and J genes are TRBV6-1 and TRBJ2-5, with D tentatively TRBD1 or TRBD2 (5 bases each). The V gene's germline CDR1 is MNHNS and CDR2 SASEGT. CDR3 size: 15 residues. V dropped 2 bases and J dropped 2 bases, with 12 bases sitting between them.

The rearrangement uses TRBV11-2 and TRBJ2-7, with 11 bases fitting TRBD2. This CDR3 has 15 residues. J lost 5 bases, V lost 6 bases, and 9 bases had no gene match. Looked up from germline, CDR1 is SGHAT and CDR2 is FQNNGV. CDR3 loop: CASSQTSGSIHEQYF. The CDR3 DNA follows: TGTGCCAGCAGTCAAACTAGCGGGAGTATCCACGAGCAGTACTTC.

In its sample, this clonotype was seen a few times. The chain carries TRBV7-2 and TRBJ2-5; weak D call: TRBD1 (5 bases). This CDR3 spans 13 amino acids. V was trimmed by 5 bases and J by 7 bases, leaving 14 bases between them. Germline values: CDR1 SGHTA, CDR2 FQGNSA. CDR3 region: CASSKDISGTQYF. The CDR3 bases are TGTGCCAGCAGCAAGGACATTTCGGGGACCCAGTACTTC.

The sample holds one count of this clonotype. The J gene is TRBJ2-5, the V gene TRBV20-1; 7 positions match TRBD2. J gave up 2 bases and V 8 bases, and 2 bases lay outside the gene matches. This CDR3 is built from 11 residues. Germline lookup yields CDR1 DFQATT and CDR2 SNEGSKA (reference sequence). CDR3 sequence (DNA): TGCAGTCCAGCGGGGCAAGAGACCCAGTACTTC. This sequence encodes CSPAGQETQYF.

This clonotype has ten or more counts. The chain has TRBV28 and TRBJ2-7; 9 bases map to TRBD1. The junction had 17 bases not matched to a gene; V was cut back by 6 bases and J by 2 bases. This CDR3 is 18 amino acids long. Germline V gene lookup returns CDR1 MDHEN and CDR2 SYDVKM. CDR3 region: CASRSRRAGQGIPYEQYF. In DNA, the CDR3 is TGTGCCAGCAGATCCCGGAGGGCGGGACAGGGAATTCCCTACGAGCAGTACTTC.

This clonotype was seen at least ten times. This sequence joins TRBV6-2 or TRBV6-3 and TRBJ2-5; D is unresolved. Trimming shortened V by 6 bases and J by 2 bases, and 10 bases separated the two germline ends. CDR1 and CDR2 from the germline V gene are MNHEY and SVGEGT. There are 13 residues in the CDR3. CDR3 in amino acids: CASRPQTQETQYF. The CDR3 DNA sequence: TGTGCCAGCAGACCACAAACACAAGAGACCCAGTACTTC.

This clonotype came up many times. The chain joins TRBV20-1 to TRBJ1-2; possible D gene TRBD1, 6 bases. Germline V gene lookup returns CDR1 DFQATT and CDR2 SNEGSKA (reference sequence). The CDR3 is 13 amino acids. V shed 2 bases and J shed 4 bases, with 11 bases lying between them. The CDR3 is CSARQGIAYGYTF. CDR3 bases: TGCAGTGCTAGACAGGGGATTGCCTATGGCTACACCTTC.

This clonotype was seen repeatedly, ten times or more. The chain employs TRBV3-1 and TRBJ2-2, with 10 bases matching TRBD1. The V and J ends lost 6 bases and 3 bases, in that order; junction bases with no gene match: 10. The germline gives CDR1 LGHDT, CDR2 YNNKEL (reference sequence). This CDR3 spans 17 amino acids. CDR3 coding DNA: TGTGCCAGCAGAGACATTGCCGGGACAGGGGACACCGGGGAGCTGTTTTTT. Translation: CASRDIAGTGDTGELFF.

Ten or more counts support this clonotype. The chain links TRBV2 to TRBJ2-2, with D possibly matching TRBD2 (5 bases). CDR1 is SNHLY and CDR2 is FYNNEI in the germline V gene. V lost 2 bases and J 4 bases, leaving 8 bases between the germline ends. CDR3 length: 14 residues. The CDR3 DNA reads as TGTGCCAGCAGTGAACGGAGCGGCACCGGGGAGCTGTTTTTT. Amino acids: CASSERSGTGELFF.

Details on this clonotype: The junction departs from the called germline gene at one end, perhaps through a read error. The chain has TRBV20-1 and TRBJ2-7; D is unresolved. The CDR3 is 12 amino acids. Germline V gene sequence: CDR1 DFQATT, CDR2 SNEGSKA (reference sequence). The CDR3 sequence is CSAPQLSSEQYF. The CDR3 region has the DNA TGCAGTGCTCCCCAGTTATCCTCCGAGCAGTACTTC.

This clonotype occurred many times. The V call is TRBV28, the J call TRBJ2-7; perhaps TRBD1 as D (6 bases). Germline values: CDR1 MDHEN, CDR2 SYDVKM. The length of the CDR3 is 14 residues. V shed 9 bases and J shed 0 bases, with 15 bases lying between them. As DNA, the CDR3 is TGTGCCAGTCACAGGGCCACGAACTCCTACGAGCAGTACTTC. Translating it yields CASHRATNSYEQYF. The full variable domain, in which reference TRBV28 and TRBJ2-7 provide the parts outside the CDR3, is DVKVTQSSRYLVKRTGEKVFLECVQDMDHENMFWYRQDPGLGLRLIYFSYDVKMKEKGDIPEGYSVSREKKERFSLILESASTNQTSMYLCASHRATNSYEQYFGPGTRLTVT.

The chain links TRBV24-1 to TRBJ1-5; D remains ambiguous. Trimming took off 4 bases at V and 5 bases at J, with 11 bases between the two ends. CDR3 length: 14 amino acids. CDR1 and CDR2 (germline): KGHDR, SFDVKD. The CDR3 spells CATSDSVRDQPQHF. CDR3 in DNA: TGTGCCACCAGTGACTCAGTCCGCGATCAGCCCCAGCATTTT.